This passage covers 12 T cell receptor beta chains from one sample sequenced in a study of neurological immune-mediated disorders. In TCRdb, the 5' RACE reads were re-called with MiXCR into one record per CDR3 protein. This table has roughly 90,000 distinct CDR3 sequences, around 3.5% appearing once. What was sequenced was PBMCs. These receptors originate from a woman in her 50s with multiple sclerosis.

In this sample, this clonotype turned up many times. V gene TRBV7-8 combines with J gene TRBJ2-3, with TRBD2 identical over 7 bases. The V and J ends lost 4 bases and 4 bases, in that order; junction bases with no gene match: 8. The V gene's germline CDR1 is SGHVS and CDR2 FQNEAQ. The CDR3 loop spans 15 amino acids. CDR3: CASSYALAVSDTQYF. The CDR3 DNA sequence: TGTGCCAGCAGCTACGCTCTAGCGGTTTCAGATACGCAGTATTTT.

In the case of this clonotype: Being one base from a much bigger clone, this may be a read error. The gene calls are TRBV4-1 and TRBJ1-3, with TRBD1 matching 12 bases. The CDR3 runs 17 residues. The germline V gene encodes CDR1 MGHRA and CDR2 YSYEKL. Trimming took 4 bases from V and 6 from J; bases not matched to a gene: 10. The CDR3 reads CASSLTDGTGGLNTIYF. The CDR3 DNA reads TGCGCCAGCAGCCTGACTGACGGGACAGGGGGCCTAAACACCATATATTTT.

The chain links TRBV6-1 to TRBJ1-5; no clear D. This CDR3 contains 16 residues. The V end lost 2 bases, the J end lost 3 bases, and 14 bases lay between the germline ends. The V gene's germline CDR1 is MNHNS and CDR2 SASEGT. In DNA, the CDR3 is TGTGCCAGCAGTGAATTCATTTGGGGAATCAATCAGCCCCAGCATTTT. This translates into CASSEFIWGINQPQHF.

This clonotype was observed a handful of times. One junction end does not reproduce the germline sequence, and a read error may be involved. The chain joins TRBV7-2 to TRBJ1-6; the D is unclear. The germline V gene has CDR1 SGHTA and CDR2 FQGNSA. The CDR3 consists of 16 residues. The CDR3 DNA is TGTGCCAGCAGCTTATTTCACACAGCTTCTAATTCAACCCTCAACTTT. Its protein product is CASSLFHTASNSTLNF.

This clonotype came up many times. The chain couples TRBV2 to TRBJ1-2; no clear D gene. CDR3 length: 13 amino acids. From germline, CDR1 is SNHLY and CDR2 FYNNEI. V was shortened by 7 bases and J by 2 bases, with 11 bases between the two germline ends. The CDR3 protein is CASMLATNYGYTF. The CDR3 region has the DNA TGTGCCAGCATGTTGGCAACCAACTATGGCTACACCTTC.

This clonotype appeared many times. The chain combines TRBV5-1 with TRBJ2-1; TRBD1 agrees at 9 bases. The germline CDR1 and CDR2 sequences are SGHRS and YFSETQ. This CDR3 contains 15 residues. The J segment lost 6 bases and the V segment lost 0 bases, leaving 4 bases of the junction unmatched. The CDR3 DNA reads TGCGCCAGCAGCTTGGTACAGGGGGCCTTCAATGAGCAGTTCTTC. As protein: CASSLVQGAFNEQFF.

This clonotype was counted at least ten times. The genes are TRBV5-1 and TRBJ2-2; TRBD1 agrees at 9 bases. The V gene end was trimmed by 3 bases and the J gene end by 0 bases; junction bases not matched to a gene: 3. The CDR3 is 16 residues long. CDR1 is SGHRS, CDR2 YFSETQ, per germline. The CDR3 sequence: CASSSGQGPNTGELFF. CDR3 DNA sequence: TGCGCCAGCAGCTCGGGACAGGGACCGAACACCGGGGAGCTGTTTTTT.

The sample holds many counts of this clonotype. The chain joins TRBV12-3 or TRBV12-4 to TRBJ2-1; D is possibly TRBD1 (6 bases). V dropped 4 bases and J dropped 14 bases, with 12 bases sitting between them. The CDR3 totals 11 residues. CDR3 nucleotide sequence: TGTGCCAGCAGTTCATACAGGGTAAAGTTCTTC. Translation: CASSSYRVKFF.

There are many counts of this clonotype. The chain links TRBV7-2 to TRBJ1-2; 7 nucleotides agree with TRBD1. The germline CDR1 and CDR2 sequences are SGHTA and FQGNSA. Trimming removed 2 bases from V and 3 bases from J; junction bases left unmatched: 6. CDR3 length: 15 residues. CDR3 amino acids: CASSLLGGGDYGYTF. Here the CDR3 DNA reads TGTGCCAGCAGCTTATTGGGAGGGGGCGACTATGGCTACACCTTC.

This clonotype was seen repeatedly, ten times or more. The J gene is TRBJ1-4, the V gene TRBV20-1, with 7 positions matching TRBD1. J lost 4 bases, V lost 6 bases, and 8 bases had no gene match. Germline V gene sequence: CDR1 DFQATT, CDR2 SNEGSKA (reference sequence). The CDR3 covers 14 residues. CDR3 sequence: CSALNRQGNEKLFF. The CDR3 coding sequence is TGCAGTGCCCTAAATCGACAGGGTAATGAAAAACTGTTTTTT.

This clonotype was counted many times. V gene TRBV18 combines with J gene TRBJ1-2; possible D gene TRBD1, 6 bases. The length of the CDR3 is 15 residues. Trimming pared 0 bases from V and 8 bases from J, leaving 16 bases between. From germline, CDR1 is KGHSH and CDR2 LQKENI. The chain's CDR3 is CASSPPRTAPRGYTF. Here the CDR3 DNA reads TGTGCCAGCTCACCACCGAGGACAGCCCCGCGAGGCTACACCTTC.

In this sample, this clonotype turned up many times. V usage is TRBV29-1 and J usage is TRBJ2-1, with TRBD1 matching over 7 bases. This CDR3 contains 14 residues. Germline assignment: CDR1 SQVTM and CDR2 ANQGSEA. The junction had 7 bases not matched to a gene; V was cut back by 4 bases and J by 4 bases. CDR3 bases: TGCAGCGTTGCGAGGACAGGAAAATACAATGAGCAGTTCTTC. Protein product: CSVARTGKYNEQFF.